The 6 T cell receptor beta chains listed next were all sequenced from one sample in a study of shared clonotypes between healthy human individuals. Some clones are missing from TCRdb's copy, which holds only in-frame ones; the method was immunoSEQ multiplex PCR. Found here are approximately 2.5 million clones, about 92% of them singletons; the top ten hold about 0.13%. The sample taken for sequencing was naive CD4+ T cells sorted from blood. Regarding subset: CD45RA+ positively selected. The source is a man aged 18 to 29 in good health.

The genes are TRBV11-2 and TRBJ2-7; possible D gene TRBD1, 5 bases. Germline CDR1 SGHAT, CDR2 FQNNGV. V lost 6 bases and J 4 bases, leaving 16 bases between the germline ends. The CDR3 spans 14 residues. The CDR3 is CASRSPIQGYEQYF. The CDR3, as DNA: TGTGCCAGCAGGTCCCCGATTCAGGGTTACGAGCAGTACTTC.

The J gene is TRBJ2-3, the V gene TRBV6-5, with a possible D match to TRBD1 (6 bases). Germline-derived CDR1 and CDR2 are MNHEY and SVGAGI. This CDR3 region has 14 residues. The ends were cut back, 2 bases at V and 6 bases at J, with 12 bases in the middle. CDR3 region: CASSYRLQGDTQYF. CDR3 sequence (DNA): TGTGCCAGCAGTTACCGACTACAGGGCGATACGCAGTATTTT.

This chain connects TRBV6-6 to TRBJ1-2; TRBD1 matches 9 bases. J lost 2 bases, V lost 7 bases, and 11 bases had no gene match. The CDR3 loop spans 16 amino acids. CDR1 is MNHNY and CDR2 is SVGAGI in the germline V gene (reference sequence). The CDR3 sequence is CASTLPSQGANYGYTF. The DNA for the CDR3 is TGTGCCAGCACCCTCCCCTCACAGGGGGCGAACTATGGCTACACCTTC.

Comment on this clone: Other DNA sequences of this sample code for an identical CDR3. The rearrangement uses TRBV5-1 and TRBJ1-2; the D is unclear. The CDR3 length is 13 residues. Germline values: CDR1 SGHRS, CDR2 YFSETQ. Trimming shortened V by 0 bases and J by 3 bases, and 6 bases separated the two germline ends. The CDR3 region has the DNA TGCGCCAGCAGCTTGGTTGGTGACTATGGCTACACCTTC. Its protein is CASSLVGDYGYTF.

This rearrangement joins TRBV6-4 to TRBJ2-3; 10 nucleotides line up with TRBD2. This CDR3 is built from 21 residues. Losses at the gene ends were 0 bases for V and 0 bases for J; bases not matched to a gene: 15. The germline V gene encodes CDR1 MRHNA and CDR2 SNTAGT. This CDR3 is CASSDSFPLGLADDSTDTQYF. CDR3 coding DNA: TGTGCCAGCAGTGACTCTTTCCCTCTTGGACTAGCGGATGATAGCACAGATACGCAGTATTTT.

V usage is TRBV30 and J usage is TRBJ2-3; TRBD2 aligns across 11 bases. In germline, CDR1 is GTSNPN, CDR2 SVGIG (reference sequence). The CDR3 runs 15 residues. After removal of 1 base from V and 6 bases from J, the junction contained 6 bases not matched to a gene. The CDR3: CAWSELAGASDTQYF. The CDR3 DNA sequence: TGTGCCTGGAGTGAACTAGCGGGAGCATCGGATACGCAGTATTTT.